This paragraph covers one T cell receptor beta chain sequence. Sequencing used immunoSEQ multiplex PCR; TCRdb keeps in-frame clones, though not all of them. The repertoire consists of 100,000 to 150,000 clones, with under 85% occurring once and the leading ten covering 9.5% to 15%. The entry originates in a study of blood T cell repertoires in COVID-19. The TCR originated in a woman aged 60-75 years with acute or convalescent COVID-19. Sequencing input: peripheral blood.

CDR3 residues: CAWNGDSNQPQHF. The DNA of the CDR3 is TGTGCCTGGAACGGAGACAGCAATCAGCCCCAGCATTTT. The gene calls are TRBV30 and TRBJ1-5; D not certain. Germline-derived CDR1 and CDR2 are GTSNPN and SVGIG (reference sequence). Trimming pared 4 bases from V and 1 base from J, leaving 8 bases between. The CDR3 contains 13 residues.